This T cell receptor (beta chain) was recovered during a study of human T cells and chemical hapten exposure (dated by TCRdb to about 2021). As for the study more broadly: For sensitization, 2% DPC in acetone was applied to an approximately 2 cm by approximately 2 cm area of upper inner arm skin. Roughly 30 alopecia patients provided blood for TCR sequencing at one to four time points (pre-sensitization, 2, 6 and 24 weeks). Patch testing was done on the upper back using Finn chambers containing 0.01% DPC, and results were scored after 6 days according to International Contact Dermatitis Research Group standards. This study followed changes in the peripheral blood TCR repertoire in vivo during primary and secondary sensitization of alopecia patients to the hapten diphenylcyclopropenone (DPC). Libraries were combined into a pool for sequencing, and differences in TCR yield between samples came mainly from small differences in library volumes within the pool. Blood samples were taken from patients before sensitization (week 0) and then at 2, 6 and about 24 weeks after DPC sensitization. Weekly therapeutic DPC doses were additionally applied to the scalp of patients throughout the roughly 22-week study period. Alopecia areata with under or over 50% scalp involvement, alopecia totalis and alopecia universalis were represented in the patient cohort, which was mostly female.

Libraries were constructed by RACE. For sequencing, a NextSeq 500 was employed. During library preparation, unique molecular identifiers were attached to individual cDNA molecules so that TCRs could be counted quantitatively and reproducibly. From each blood RNA sample, both TCR alpha and TCR beta chains were sequenced. Turning to the authors' computational methods: Samples had a median of 95,638 TCRs, with a range from roughly 23,224 to 700,000. V, J and CDR3 annotation of the TCR reads was performed with the Decombinator software suite. For the PS versus PT1 abundance plots, all samples were subsampled to the same number of TCRs (28,000). Expanded TCRs were defined as absent before sensitization and observed at least eight times at the 2-week time point. TCRdb trimmed public reads at Q25 via fastp, called clones via MiXCR and kept in-frame beta chains. Identical CDR3 protein sequences are pooled into one entry, listed with their most common genes and DNA. These V and J calls originate from TCRdb's pipeline instead of the authors' own analysis. This sample gives over 300,000 distinct CDR3 sequences in total; 5% to 6.5% of them show up just once. The ten largest account for 2.5% to 3% of the sample.

Based on the germline V gene (reference sequence), the CDR1 and CDR2 sequences are LGHDT and YNNKEL. Trimming accounts for 4 bases at V and 4 bases at J, while the number of junction bases matched to no gene is 10. There are 16 amino acids in the CDR3, from cysteine to phenylalanine inclusive. The read is trimmed to its CDR3 DNA, 48 bases read in frame from base 1. On the study overall, not on this receptor specifically: Because all patients had alopecia, a presumed autoimmune disease, the immune response of the patients might differ from that of healthy individuals. A positive correlation was found between the number of PT1 expanded TCRs and patch test score, with significance reached at thresholds 8, 16 and 32 but not 4. DPC sensitization did not change the number of TCRs with a frequency above 1 in 1000, and there was no evidence of changes in global repertoire structure. Compared with pre-sensitization or healthy control sets, expanded TCRs formed significantly more large CDR3 similarity clusters, which is consistent with antigen-driven responses. After repeated subsampling, changes were observed in the strength of the expansion versus patch-test correlation and in the threshold at which the correlation became significant.

Comments on this clonotype: Its antigen has not been determined. No per-base quality is available; no much larger clone lies one base away.

This specimen's time point label, per the study, means: pre-sensitization, week 0. The treatment or condition label on this specimen signifies: therapeutic diphenylcyclopropenone sensitization with weekly scalp DPC. At every patch-test visit, the blood draw took place before the patch test was put on. Patients were eligible if aged 18 to 70, diagnosed with alopecia and judged suitable for DPC therapy, and pregnant patients were excluded. Total RNA was extracted from unfractionated whole blood collected in Tempus Blood RNA tubes. The V and J segments used are TRBV3-1 and TRBJ2-3, with 8 central nucleotides matching TRBD2. The clonotype comes from a woman aged 45-60 years with alopecia areata. Some clones in this sample may be carry-over from other donors' samples. Sample: whole blood, taken in connection with sensitization to the hapten diphenylcyclopropenone (DPC). The DNA sequence follows: TGTGCCAGCAGCCCCCGACGGGGGGGGCCCCCAGATACGCAGTATTTT. This codes for CASSPRRGGPPDTQYF.